A single sample gave rise to the 2 T cell receptor beta chains below, sequenced in a study of T cells after yellow fever vaccination. A single record per CDR3 protein comes from TCRdb applying MiXCR to the 5' RACE reads. There are more than 350,000 distinct CDR3 sequences in the sample; roughly 12% occur only once, and 18% lies in the top ten. This sample comprised PBMCs, obtained on the day of the first yellow fever vaccination. The receptors shown here come from a young man who received the YFV17D yellow fever vaccine.

This clonotype was counted only a few times. V gene TRBV5-6 combines with J gene TRBJ1-1, with D perhaps TRBD1 (5 bases). Germline CDR1 and CDR2: SGHDT and YYEEEE. The V end lost 0 bases, the J end lost 4 bases, and 13 bases lay between the germline ends. CDR3 size: 15 residues. The CDR3 DNA follows: TGTGCCAGCAGCTTGGCCACGAGGGGATTCACTGAAGCTTTCTTT. Translated: CASSLATRGFTEAFF.

Only a few counts were recorded for this clonotype. The chain employs TRBV20-1 and TRBJ2-2; 7 positions match TRBD2. With 6 bases clipped from V and 0 bases from J, the junction kept 4 bases outside the gene matches. The germline CDR1 and CDR2 sequences are DFQATT and SNEGSKA (reference sequence). This CDR3 spans 14 amino acids. CDR3 in amino acids: CSATGTTNTGELFF. The CDR3 DNA sequence: TGCAGTGCGACCGGGACTACGAACACCGGGGAGCTGTTTTTT.